This T cell receptor (beta chain) was recovered during a study of blood T cell repertoires in COVID-19. Study details: COVID-19 samples collected from the United States, Italy and Spain covered acute and convalescent phases. Nucleic acid was either cDNA or gDNA, and it came from T cells, B-cell-depleted T cells, or PBMCs.

As originally analysed: It was from reference gene primer amplification that nucleated cell counts were estimated. Sequencing was performed with immunoSEQ multiplex PCR; in TCRdb, only in-frame clones are kept and a portion is missing. That table gives V, J and clone size, and the DNA gave D and trimming. The sample shows tens of thousands of clones, about 79% of them seen only once. The receptor's source is a man between 60 and 75 years old with acute or convalescent COVID-19. Sequencing used peripheral blood.

For the CDR3, the DNA is TGTGCCAGCAGCCTTGGACAGACCAAAAATTCACCCCTCCACTTT. Translating it yields CASSLGQTKNSPLHF. The chain joins TRBV2 to TRBJ1-6; possible D gene TRBD1, 6 bases. This CDR3 spans 15 amino acids. Germline V CDR1 and CDR2: SNHLY, FYNNEI. V was cut by 6 bases and J by 7 bases, with 16 bases left in between. The variable domain in full, with the rest retrieved from reference TRBV2 and TRBJ1-6, is EPEVTQTPSHQVTQMGQEVILRCVPISNHLYFYWYRQILGQKVEFLVSFYNNEISEKSEIFDDQFSVERPDGSNFTLKIRSTKLEDSAMYFCASSLGQTKNSPLHFGNGTRLTVT.